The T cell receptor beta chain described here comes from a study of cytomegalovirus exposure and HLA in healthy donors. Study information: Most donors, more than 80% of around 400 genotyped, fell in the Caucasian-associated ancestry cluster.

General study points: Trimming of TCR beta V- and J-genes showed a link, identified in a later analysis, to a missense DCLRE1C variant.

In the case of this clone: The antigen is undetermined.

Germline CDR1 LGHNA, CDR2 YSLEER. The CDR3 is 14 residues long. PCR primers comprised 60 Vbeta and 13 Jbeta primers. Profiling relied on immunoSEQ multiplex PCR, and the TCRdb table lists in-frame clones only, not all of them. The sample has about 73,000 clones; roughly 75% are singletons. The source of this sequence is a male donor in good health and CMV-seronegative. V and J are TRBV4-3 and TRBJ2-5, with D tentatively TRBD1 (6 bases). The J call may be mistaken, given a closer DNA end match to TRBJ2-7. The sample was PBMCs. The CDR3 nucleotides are TGCGCCAGCAGCCAAGGGGGGCTTTTCCACGAGCAGTACTTC. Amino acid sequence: CASSQGGLFHEQYF.